What follows are 32 T cell receptor beta chains derived from one specimen sequenced in a study of blood T cells in healthy people across ages. A second PCR, run for 7 to 11 cycles, used a sample-barcoded 5' primer plus a J-beta primer mix. Via MiXCR, TCRdb re-called the 5' RACE reads, giving one row per CDR3 protein. The table shows under 2,000,000 distinct CDR3 sequences, with around half occurring only once. Source material: blood. The receptors originated from a woman in her thirties or forties in good health.

Points on this clonotype: This may be a read error: a much more frequent sequence differs by one nucleotide. The rearrangement links TRBV11-2 to TRBJ2-7; D ambiguous. V lost 3 bases and J 5 bases, leaving 8 bases between the germline ends. This CDR3 contains 12 residues. Germline CDR1 is SGHAT and CDR2 is FQNNGV. The CDR3 sequence: CASSFVPDEQYF. DNA for the CDR3: TGTGCCAGCAGCTTTGTCCCCGACGAGCAGTACTTC.

The sample holds one count of this clonotype. The rearrangement uses TRBV27 and TRBJ2-3, with D perhaps matching TRBD2 (5 bases). Germline V CDR1 and CDR2: MNHEY, SMNVEV (reference sequence). Trimming pared 2 bases from V and 8 bases from J, leaving 14 bases between. The CDR3 sequence is 14 residues long. Here the CDR3 reads CASSLTGLPVTQYF. CDR3 nucleotides: TGTGCCAGCAGTTTAACTGGACTCCCAGTTACGCAGTATTTT.

The chain couples TRBV18 to TRBJ2-3, with D maybe TRBD2 (9 bases). CDR3 length equals 16 residues. V dropped 4 bases and J dropped 5 bases, with 19 bases sitting between them. In germline, CDR1 is KGHSH, CDR2 LQKENI. For the CDR3, the DNA is TGTGCCAGCTCACGGGGACTAGCAGGGACAGGAGATACGCAGTATTTT. It encodes CASSRGLAGTGDTQYF.

The chain joins TRBV11-1 to TRBJ2-6, with TRBD2 as a possible D gene (5 bases). Trimming stripped 5 bases from V and 2 bases from J, with 10 bases between. Germline-derived CDR1 and CDR2 are SGHAT and FQDESV (reference sequence). This CDR3 is built from 15 residues. The CDR3 protein is CASSTAGAGANVLTF. The CDR3 bases are TGTGCCAGCAGCACCGCCGGGGCTGGGGCCAACGTCCTGACTTTC.

This chain's CDR3 is CASSLARTPLRGEAFF. DNA of the CDR3: TGTGCCAGCAGCTTAGCGAGGACGCCACTCAGGGGTGAAGCTTTCTTT. The chain is built from TRBV7-6 and TRBJ1-1; weak D call: TRBD1 (6 bases). Trimming cost V 0 bases and J 7 bases, with 18 bases left between them. The CDR3 contains 16 residues. From germline, CDR1 is SGHVS and CDR2 FNYEAQ.

The chain joins TRBV6-2 or TRBV6-3 to TRBJ2-5; 9 bases agree with TRBD2. Germline-derived CDR1 and CDR2 are MNHEY and SVGEGT. With 4 bases clipped from V and 2 bases from J, the junction kept 5 bases outside the gene matches. The CDR3 is made up of 15 amino acids. This CDR3 is CASSWLAGLQETQYF. CDR3 DNA: TGTGCCAGCAGTTGGCTAGCGGGGTTACAAGAGACCCAGTACTTC.

This rearrangement joins TRBV5-1 to TRBJ2-1; TRBD2 agrees at 8 bases. CDR1 is SGHRS, CDR2 YFSETQ, per germline. The CDR3 runs to 16 residues. V trimming: 4 bases; J trimming: 1 base; junction bases outside the gene matches: 7. CDR3 nucleotide sequence: TGCGCCAGCAGCCCTGAGCGGGGGATGTCCTACAATGAGCAGTTCTTC. It yields the protein CASSPERGMSYNEQFF.

The CDR3 loop reads CSVAGQASYGYTF. CDR3 nucleotide sequence: TGCAGCGTTGCGGGACAGGCCAGCTATGGCTACACCTTC. The chain couples TRBV29-1 to TRBJ1-2; 8 nucleotides line up with TRBD1. CDR1 and CDR2 from the germline V gene are SQVTM and ANQGSEA. The CDR3 is made up of 13 amino acids. V dropped 4 bases and J dropped 4; count of bases not matched to a gene: 5.

Concerning this clonotype itself: The conserved final phenylalanine or tryptophan is absent from the CDR3, which likely points to a read error. Because the CDR3's place on the DNA is in doubt, the DNA is left out and the CDR3 is given as listed by TCRdb. The chain's CDR3 is CASSKGRDRGREYEQYL. The chain employs TRBV21-1 and TRBJ2-7; the table's D call, TRBD1, has no DNA check behind it. TRBV21-1 is a recognized pseudogene. The CDR3 comprises 17 residues, both ends counted.

The V and J genes are TRBV10-3 and TRBJ2-3; tentative D call: TRBD1 (5 bases). The germline CDR1 and CDR2 sequences are ENHRY and SYGVKD. This CDR3 region has 14 residues. The V end lost 10 bases, the J end lost 2 bases, and 16 bases lay between the germline ends. CDR3: CATQRTGDTDTQYF. The DNA of the CDR3 is TGTGCCACCCAAAGAACAGGTGACACAGATACGCAGTATTTT.

The rearrangement uses TRBV2 and TRBJ1-2, with 8 bases identical to TRBD1. The CDR3 has 12 residues. Trimming cost V 9 bases and J 2 bases; bases outside gene matches: 2. Germline lookup yields CDR1 SNHLY and CDR2 FYNNEI. DNA of the CDR3: TGTGCCAGGGGACAGGCCAACTATGGCTACACCTTC. Translated: CARGQANYGYTF. The full variable domain, rest sourced from reference TRBV2 and TRBJ1-2, is EPEVTQTPSHQVTQMGQEVILRCVPISNHLYFYWYRQILGQKVEFLVSFYNNEISEKSEIFDDQFSVERPDGSNFTLKIRSTKLEDSAMYFCARGQANYGYTFGSGTRLTVV.

With respect to this clonotype: Germline and junction disagree at one end, which may indicate a read error. V gene TRBV7-8 combines with J gene TRBJ2-1, with D hard to call. Germline V gene data show CDR1 as SGHVS and CDR2 as FQNEAQ. CDR3 size: 13 residues. The CDR3: CASSLTRYNERFF. The CDR3 bases are TGTGCCAGCAGCTTAACACGGTACAATGAGCGGTTCTTC.

This clonotype was detected a few times. V and J are TRBV7-2 and TRBJ2-5; 7 bases fit TRBD2. Germline lookup yields CDR1 SGHTA and CDR2 FQGNSA. With 2 bases clipped from V and 4 bases from J, the junction kept 7 bases outside the gene matches. The CDR3 is 15 amino acids. The CDR3 here is CASSLPSAGRETQYF. In DNA form, the CDR3 reads TGTGCCAGCAGCTTACCCTCAGCGGGGAGAGAGACCCAGTACTTC.

The chain has TRBV7-9 and TRBJ2-3, with 7 bases that match TRBD1. The CDR3 totals 13 residues. Germline values: CDR1 SEHNR, CDR2 FQNEAQ (reference sequence). The J segment lost 4 bases and the V segment lost 5 bases, leaving 3 bases of the junction unmatched. CDR3 in DNA: TGTGCCAGCAGCGACAGGGTCTCAGATACGCAGTATTTT. Its translation: CASSDRVSDTQYF.

The table lists this clonotype with a few counts. The gene calls are TRBV7-9 and TRBJ1-2, with TRBD1 as a possible D gene (5 bases). CDR1 is SEHNR, CDR2 FQNEAQ, per germline (reference sequence). Trimming stripped 7 bases from V and 8 bases from J, with 11 bases between. The CDR3 length is 11 residues. The CDR3 DNA follows: TGTGCCAGCACAGGGCTTCGGGGCTACACCTTC. Amino acids: CASTGLRGYTF.

The CDR3 sequence: CASTPPQGRRTEAFF. The CDR3, as DNA: TGTGCCAGCACCCCACCACAGGGGAGAAGGACTGAAGCTTTCTTT. The chain links TRBV6-1 to TRBJ1-1, with 7 bases that match TRBD1. Germline-derived CDR1 and CDR2 are MNHNS and SASEGT. The CDR3 runs to 15 residues. Trimming removed 7 bases from V and 5 bases from J; junction bases left unmatched: 13.

The rearrangement uses TRBV7-9 and TRBJ2-5; TRBD1 is a possible D gene (6 bases). The DNA end favors TRBJ2-7, so the J call may be wrong. The germline V gene encodes CDR1 SEHNR and CDR2 FQNEAQ (reference sequence). This CDR3 is built from 13 residues. In nucleotides, the CDR3 is TGTGCCAGCAGCTCCCTGACAGGTGCCGAGCAGTACTTC. It encodes CASSSLTGAEQYF.

As for this clonotype: A much larger clone sits a single nucleotide away, making a read error possible. V gene TRBV6-5 combines with J gene TRBJ2-1, with D possibly called TRBD1 or TRBD2 (5 bases each). Germline V CDR1 and CDR2: MNHEY, SVGAGI. This CDR3 region has 14 residues. V was pared by 6 bases and J by 8 bases, with 17 bases between. CDR3 nucleotide sequence: TGTGCCAGCAGCCACTCTGGGGGATACGATGAGCAGTTCTTC. This sequence encodes CASSHSGGYDEQFF.

CDR3 DNA sequence: TGCAGTGGCAGAGGCGGGGGCTACGAGCAGTACTTC. Its translation: CSGRGGGYEQYF. The chain joins TRBV20-1 to TRBJ2-4, with TRBD2 identical over 7 bases. The assigned J gene may be wrong: the sequence end matches TRBJ2-7 better. Germline V CDR1 and CDR2: DFQATT, SNEGSKA (reference sequence). The CDR3 loop spans 12 amino acids.

The gene calls are TRBV9 and TRBJ2-5, with 7 bases lining up with TRBD2. The CDR3 is made up of 13 amino acids. With 6 bases clipped from V and 3 bases from J, the junction kept 5 bases outside the gene matches. Germline CDR1 and CDR2: SGDLS and YYNGEE. For the CDR3, the DNA is TGTGCCAGCAACCGGGCGGGGGAAGAGACCCAGTACTTC. This encodes CASNRAGEETQYF.

The chain joins TRBV28 to TRBJ2-1; TRBD2 is a possible D gene (5 bases). V gave up 2 bases and J gave up 7 bases, with 12 bases separating them. Germline V gene sequence: CDR1 MDHEN, CDR2 SYDVKM. This CDR3 has 14 amino acids. CDR3 in DNA: TGTGCCAGCAGTTTAGTCGTAGCGTTTAATGAGCAGTTCTTC. Translated: CASSLVVAFNEQFF. Full variable domain (missing parts from reference TRBV28 and TRBJ2-1): DVKVTQSSRYLVKRTGEKVFLECVQDMDHENMFWYRQDPGLGLRLIYFSYDVKMKEKGDIPEGYSVSREKKERFSLILESASTNQTSMYLCASSLVVAFNEQFFGPGTRLTVL.

This sequence joins TRBV20-1 and TRBJ2-7, with TRBD1 matching 7 bases. The CDR3 extends over 13 amino acids. CDR1 is DFQATT and CDR2 is SNEGSKA in the germline V gene (reference sequence). Trimming removed 7 bases from V and 2 bases from J; junction bases left unmatched: 8. The CDR3 bases are TGCAGTGTCCTACGGGACAGAGCCTACGAGCAGTACTTC. Its protein is CSVLRDRAYEQYF.

The genes are TRBV10-1 and TRBJ2-7; 9 nucleotides match TRBD1. The CDR3 covers 21 residues. In germline, CDR1 is WNHNN, CDR2 SYGVQD (reference sequence). The V and J ends lost 0 bases and 2 bases, in that order; junction bases with no gene match: 20. CDR3: CASSESMKAGTGRQGPYEQYF. In DNA form, the CDR3 reads TGCGCCAGCAGTGAGTCGATGAAAGCCGGGACAGGGAGACAAGGGCCCTACGAGCAGTACTTC.

This sequence joins TRBV15 and TRBJ2-1; D is undetermined. V was shortened by 0 bases and J by 12 bases, with 9 bases between the two germline ends. CDR1 is LNHNV and CDR2 is YYDKDF in the germline V gene (reference sequence). The CDR3 runs 12 residues. The CDR3 DNA is TGTGCCACCAGCAGAGATGGGATCGGGCAGTTCTTC. Its translation: CATSRDGIGQFF.

The rearrangement joins TRBV12-3 or TRBV12-4 to TRBJ1-2; 8 bases agree with TRBD1. The CDR3 consists of 15 residues. V trimming: 1 base; J trimming: 4 bases; junction bases outside the gene matches: 5. CDR3 in amino acids: CASSLDDRGTYGYTF. Written as DNA, the CDR3 is TGTGCCAGCAGTTTAGATGACAGGGGAACCTATGGCTACACCTTC.

This chain uses TRBV13 with TRBJ2-1; D might be TRBD1 or TRBD2, each matching 5 bases. V lost 7 bases and J 9 bases, leaving 16 bases between the germline ends. The germline CDR1 and CDR2 sequences are PRHDT and FYEKMQ (reference sequence). This CDR3 spans 13 amino acids. CDR3 coding DNA: TGTGCCAGCACCCGGGACCTCAGCGGTGAGCAGTTCTTC. Residues: CASTRDLSGEQFF.

The chain couples TRBV27 to TRBJ2-5, with 9 bases identical to TRBD1. The CDR3 has 18 residues. V dropped 5 bases and J dropped 2; count of bases not matched to a gene: 15. Germline values: CDR1 MNHEY, CDR2 SMNVEV (reference sequence). This CDR3 is CASSPWDRESKRQETQYF. The CDR3 DNA sequence: TGTGCCAGCAGTCCCTGGGACAGGGAGAGCAAACGACAAGAGACCCAGTACTTC.

The gene calls are TRBV4-1 and TRBJ2-5; 10 bases are a match to TRBD2. CDR3 length equals 18 residues. Per the germline V gene, CDR1 is MGHRA and CDR2 is YSYEKL. V shed 0 bases, J shed 2 bases, and the junction held 9 bases outside the gene matches. For the CDR3, the DNA is TGCGCCAGCAGCCAAGATCTTACTAGCGGGGTTTCACAAGAGACCCAGTACTTC. Translation: CASSQDLTSGVSQETQYF.

This clonotype was recorded many times. The rearrangement uses TRBV5-4 and TRBJ2-7, with a weak D call TRBD2 (7 bases). There are 14 residues in the CDR3. The ends were cut back, 5 bases at V and 6 bases at J, with 18 bases in the middle. From germline, CDR1 is SGHNT and CDR2 YYREEE (reference sequence). This CDR3 reads CASSLGGGSGEQYF. The CDR3 nucleotides read TGTGCCAGCAGTCTTGGGGGCGGGAGTGGCGAGCAGTACTTC. The entire variable domain, with the rest obtained from reference TRBV5-4 and TRBJ2-7, is as follows: ETGVTQSPTHLIKTRGQQVTLRCSSQSGHNTVSWYQQALGQGPQFIFQYYREEENGRGNFPPRFSGLQFPNYSSELNVNALELDDSALYLCASSLGGGSGEQYFGPGTRLTVT.

This chain joins TRBV28 and TRBJ2-1, with 7 bases that match TRBD1. The CDR3 has 15 amino acids. Germline-derived CDR1 and CDR2 are MDHEN and SYDVKM. V was pared by 7 bases and J by 7 bases, with 13 bases of the junction left unmatched. CDR3 coding DNA: TGTGCCAGCATGCATCCCGGGACAGCCAAGAATGAGCAGTTCTTC. This gives the protein CASMHPGTAKNEQFF.

The V call is TRBV4-1, the J call TRBJ2-5; D gene uncertain. The CDR3 covers 18 residues. V shed 0 bases and J shed 4 bases, with 21 bases lying between them. Germline-derived CDR1 and CDR2 are MGHRA and YSYEKL. The CDR3 spells CASSQDGLTRVPRETQYF. CDR3 in DNA: TGCGCCAGCAGCCAAGATGGTCTCACAAGGGTCCCGCGAGAGACCCAGTACTTC.

V and J are TRBV3-1 and TRBJ2-1, with D hard to call. CDR1 is LGHDT and CDR2 is YNNKEL in the germline V gene (reference sequence). V shed 2 bases and J shed 8 bases, with 16 bases lying between them. The CDR3 is 15 residues long. The CDR3 DNA reads as TGTGCCAGCAGCCAACCCGTCATACGAGACGATGAGCAGTTCTTC. It is translated as CASSQPVIRDDEQFF.